This T cell receptor (beta chain) emerged from a study of beta chain features in type 1 diabetes. Overall study findings and caveats: A greater similarity of naive, central memory and Treg TCRB repertoires was seen among patients than among healthy donors. Across all four CD4+ subsets, people with type 1 diabetes showed modestly shorter TCRB CDR3s.

The CDR3 is made up of 16 amino acids. Germline CDR1 is LNHDA and CDR2 is SQIVND (reference sequence). The ends lost 3 bases at V and 8 bases at J; junction bases unmatched: 10. Points on this clone: Its specificity is not known.

Expressed TCRB transcripts were sequenced because the isolated RNA had all been reverse transcribed beforehand. Around 3.57 million reads was the average for naive, central memory and regulatory T cell samples. Sequenced by immunoSEQ multiplex PCR; TCRdb stores in-frame clones only, minus some. Of 200,000 to 300,000 clones in the sample, about 15% were seen once. The rearrangement joins TRBV19 to TRBJ2-1; TRBD2 agrees at 10 bases. The sequence derives from a man between 25 and 39 years old with type 1 diabetes. Sequenced input: naive CD4+ T cells from blood. CDR3 residues: CASSMVSSGRLYEQFF. The CDR3 coding sequence is TGTGCCAGTAGTATGGTGTCTAGCGGGAGACTCTATGAGCAGTTCTTC.